Below are 9 T cell receptor beta chains sequenced from a single sample in a study of human T cells and chemical hapten exposure. TCRdb analysed the RACE reads with MiXCR anew, one entry per CDR3 protein. The table lists 100,000 to 150,000 distinct CDR3 sequences, approximately 8.3% of them singletons, with approximately 2% in the top ten. The sample's time point: healthy volunteer bleed at 2 weeks. Unfractionated whole blood was the source of the extracted total RNA. Sequenced: whole blood. These receptors all stem from a male donor in good health. Some clones in this sample may be carry-over from other donors' samples.

Concerning this clonotype: At one end, the junction sequence differs from germline, possibly due to a read error. J is TRBJ2-1 and V is TRBV5-1; possibly TRBD2 for D (5 bases). Germline V gives CDR1 SGHRS, CDR2 YFSETQ. The CDR3 is made up of 13 amino acids. The CDR3 protein is CVSTSGTYNEQFF. The DNA for the CDR3 is TGCGTCAGCACCTCCGGGACCTACAATGAGCAGTTCTTC.

This clonotype was seen a handful of times. The genes are TRBV24-1 and TRBJ2-1; the match to TRBD1 covers 9 bases. With V trimmed by 4 bases and J by 1 base, 4 bases remained unmatched. CDR1 and CDR2 (germline): KGHDR, SFDVKD. The CDR3 has 16 residues. CDR3 nucleotides: TGTGCCACCAGTGACGCCGGGACAGGGTCCTACAATGAGCAGTTCTTC. Translating it yields CATSDAGTGSYNEQFF.

Turning to this clonotype: A read error may explain this, as a much larger clone is one base away. This rearrangement joins TRBV6-1 to TRBJ2-3, with D maybe TRBD1 (5 bases). Germline V CDR1 and CDR2: MNHNS, SASEGT. V dropped 0 bases and J dropped 1 base, with 8 bases sitting between them. The CDR3 sequence is 15 residues long. CDR3 bases: TGTGCCAGCAGTGAAGCGGTAGGGGGCACAGATACGCAGTATTTT. Protein sequence: CASSEAVGGTDTQYF.

The chain joins TRBV12-3 or TRBV12-4 to TRBJ1-1; TRBD1 matches at 10 bases. V was clipped by 4 bases and J by 6 bases; unmatched bases: 5. The CDR3 is 14 residues long. CDR3 coding DNA: TGTGCCAGCAGTTCGGGACAGGGGATCCCTGAAGCTTTCTTT. This sequence encodes CASSSGQGIPEAFF.

V gene TRBV20-1 combines with J gene TRBJ2-7; maybe TRBD2 (5 bases). CDR3 length: 13 amino acids. CDR1 is DFQATT and CDR2 is SNEGSKA in the germline V gene (reference sequence). Trimming took 3 bases from V and 6 from J, leaving 15 bases between them. CDR3 region: CSASEGMVGEQYF. For the CDR3, the DNA is TGCAGTGCTAGCGAGGGTATGGTCGGCGAGCAGTACTTC.

This clonotype was counted between two and nine times. The chain links TRBV29-1 to TRBJ2-1, with 16 positions matching TRBD2. Germline V lookup: CDR1 SQVTM, CDR2 ANQGSEA. V lost 3 bases and J lost 8; bases outside the gene matches: 7. The CDR3 consists of 16 residues. The CDR3 DNA sequence: TGCAGCGTTGAGTCGGGACTAGCGGGGGGGGGATATGAGCAGTTCTTC. Its protein product is CSVESGLAGGGYEQFF.

The table lists this clonotype with a few counts. This chain joins TRBV18 and TRBJ2-7; no firm D call. The CDR3 sequence is 13 residues long. From germline, CDR1 is KGHSH and CDR2 LQKENI. Trimming removed 0 bases at V and 7 bases at J, with 10 bases between. The DNA for the CDR3 is TGTGCCAGCTCACCACCTCTGCTGTTGGAGCAGTACTTC. It specifies CASSPPLLLEQYF.

The chain uses TRBV6-2 or TRBV6-3 and TRBJ2-7; a weak D match, TRBD1 (5 bases). CDR1 and CDR2 (germline): MNHEY, SVGEGT. V lost 4 bases and J lost 4, with 8 bases in between. The CDR3 length is 12 residues. The CDR3 here is CASSSDRYEQYF. CDR3 nucleotide sequence: TGTGCCAGCAGTTCCGACAGATACGAGCAGTACTTC.

This clonotype was observed at least ten times. The chain is built from TRBV2 and TRBJ1-1; D unclear. V was cut by 6 bases and J by 1 base, with 15 bases left in between. The CDR3 sequence is 15 residues long. Germline CDR1 SNHLY, CDR2 FYNNEI. The CDR3 region has the DNA TGTGCCAGCAGCGGGTCATTTACAGCGAACACTGAAGCTTTCTTT. Encoded protein: CASSGSFTANTEAFF.